This entry lists 20 T cell receptor beta chains sequenced from one sample in a study of OX40 agonist ivuxolimab in advanced cancers. The method was immunoSEQ multiplex PCR; TCRdb's version includes in-frame clones alone and lacks a portion of them. The table includes around 80,000 clones, 85% detected once. Specimen: CD4+ or CD8+ T cells sorted from blood, collected in a trial of the OX40 agonist ivuxolimab. These receptors were taken from an adult with an advanced solid tumor such as melanoma, head and neck, liver or kidney cancer.

This chain uses TRBV30 with TRBJ1-1; tentative D call: TRBD1 (5 bases). This CDR3 spans 15 amino acids. The germline V gene has CDR1 GTSNPN and CDR2 SVGIG (reference sequence). Trimming pared 4 bases from V and 5 bases from J, leaving 20 bases between. The CDR3 DNA sequence: TGTGCCTGGACTCGGTGGGAGGAGGGGATTACTGAAGCTTTCTTT. This translates into CAWTRWEEGITEAFF.

The chain has TRBV27 and TRBJ2-1, with 9 nucleotides matching TRBD2. The CDR3 is 17 residues long. From germline, CDR1 is MNHEY and CDR2 SMNVEV (reference sequence). The J segment lost 0 bases and the V segment lost 4 bases, leaving 7 bases of the junction unmatched. The CDR3 nucleotides read TGTGCCAGCAGTTCATCCGGACTAGCGCGCTCCTACAATGAGCAGTTCTTC. Its translation: CASSSSGLARSYNEQFF.

This clone is a singleton in its sample. This chain connects TRBV9 to TRBJ1-1, with 10 bases aligning to TRBD1. CDR1 and CDR2 (germline): SGDLS, YYNGEE. With V trimmed by 3 bases and J by 6 bases, 5 bases remained unmatched. The CDR3 sequence is 14 residues long. CDR3 residues: CASSGTGGFSEAFF. As DNA, the CDR3 is TGTGCCAGCAGCGGGACAGGGGGGTTCTCTGAAGCTTTCTTT.

This clone occurred a few times. The chain employs TRBV19 and TRBJ1-2; D not certain. Germline V gene sequence: CDR1 LNHDA, CDR2 SQIVND (reference sequence). The ends were cut back, 11 bases at V and 2 bases at J, with 12 bases in the middle. This CDR3 is 12 amino acids long. CDR3 protein: CAAEGLNYGYTF. The CDR3 DNA reads as TGTGCCGCCGAAGGTCTCAACTATGGCTACACCTTC.

V gene TRBV6-1 combines with J gene TRBJ2-1; D is possibly TRBD2 (5 bases). Trimming shortened V by 4 bases and J by 8 bases, and 21 bases separated the two germline ends. The CDR3 is 16 residues long. The V gene's germline CDR1 is MNHNS and CDR2 SASEGT. The CDR3 region is CASSGGLSRPADEQFF. The CDR3 DNA reads as TGTGCCAGCAGTGGAGGACTCTCCCGACCGGCGGATGAGCAGTTCTTC.

V gene TRBV7-3 combines with J gene TRBJ2-3, with a possible D match to TRBD1 (6 bases). The CDR3 consists of 16 residues. Per germline, CDR1 SGHTA and CDR2 FQGTGA. Trimming removed 1 base at V and 9 bases at J, with 20 bases between. CDR3 in DNA: TGTGCCAGCAGCTTAAGCCCTGGACCAGGGGTGGGGACGCAGTATTTT. Translating gives CASSLSPGPGVGTQYF. Full variable domain (remainder filled in from reference TRBV7-3 and TRBJ2-3): GAGVSQTPSNKVTEKGKYVELRCDPISGHTALYWYRQSLGQGPEFLIYFQGTGAADDSGLPNDRFFAVRPEGSVSTLKIQRTERGDSAVYLCASSLSPGPGVGTQYFGPGTRLTVL.

The chain employs TRBV6-5 and TRBJ2-7; TRBD2 agrees at 13 bases. Germline V gives CDR1 MNHEY, CDR2 SVGAGI. The length of the CDR3 is 14 residues. Trimming cost V 6 bases and J 6 bases; bases outside gene matches: 5. The CDR3 spells CASSGLAGVGEQYF. Written as DNA, the CDR3 is TGTGCCAGCAGCGGACTAGCGGGAGTGGGCGAGCAGTACTTC.

J is TRBJ1-6 and V is TRBV18, with unresolved D. Germline-derived CDR1 and CDR2 are KGHSH and LQKENI. The CDR3 extends over 16 amino acids. V was trimmed by 3 bases and J by 6 bases, leaving 15 bases between them. The CDR3 DNA is TGTGCCAGCTCACCCGAAAGTGGTTCCGGTAATTCACCCCTCCACTTT. Its translation: CASSPESGSGNSPLHF.

About this clone: Other DNA sequences in the same sample also yield this CDR3. The chain links TRBV5-6 to TRBJ1-2, with TRBD1 matching over 7 bases. The V and J ends lost 1 base and 6 bases, in that order; junction bases with no gene match: 3. Germline-derived CDR1 and CDR2 are SGHDT and YYEEEE. This CDR3 comprises 13 residues. CDR3 protein: CASSLRQGDGYTF. The CDR3 DNA follows: TGTGCCAGCAGCTTGCGGCAGGGGGATGGCTACACCTTC.

The chain carries TRBV7-3 and TRBJ2-7; no definite D call. CDR3 length equals 13 residues. CDR1 is SGHTA, CDR2 FQGTGA, per germline. Trimming left V 3 bases short and J 2 bases short, with 8 bases between. DNA of the CDR3: TGTGCCAGCAGCTTTACCAACACCTACGAGCAGTACTTC. It encodes CASSFTNTYEQYF.

This chain connects TRBV7-3 to TRBJ1-3; a weak D match, TRBD1 (6 bases). From germline, CDR1 is SGHTA and CDR2 FQGTGA. The CDR3 has 16 residues. Trimming cost V 3 bases and J 0 bases, with 12 bases left between them. CDR3 in DNA: TGTGCCAGCAGCTTTGTAGGAGGGGGCTCTGGAAACACCATATATTTT. It translates to CASSFVGGGSGNTIYF. The full variable domain, its missing parts supplied by reference TRBV7-3 and TRBJ1-3, is GAGVSQTPSNKVTEKGKYVELRCDPISGHTALYWYRQSLGQGPEFLIYFQGTGAADDSGLPNDRFFAVRPEGSVSTLKIQRTERGDSAVYLCASSFVGGGSGNTIYFGEGSWLTVV.

The chain links TRBV19 to TRBJ1-2; TRBD1 matches 9 bases. Germline V gives CDR1 LNHDA, CDR2 SQIVND (reference sequence). CDR3 length equals 13 residues. V dropped 7 bases and J dropped 4; count of bases not matched to a gene: 4. Here the CDR3 reads CASNRGQSYGYTF. CDR3 in DNA: TGTGCCAGTAACAGGGGGCAAAGCTATGGCTACACCTTC. Drawing the rest from reference TRBV19 and TRBJ1-2, the complete variable domain is DGGITQSPKYLFRKEGQNVTLSCEQNLNHDAMYWYRQDPGQGLRLIYYSQIVNDFQKGDIAEGYSVSREKKESFPLTVTSAQKNPTAFYLCASNRGQSYGYTFGSGTRLTVV.

This chain connects TRBV7-3 to TRBJ2-1, with 12 nucleotides matching TRBD2. Germline CDR1 SGHTA, CDR2 FQGTGA. The CDR3 is made up of 16 amino acids. The V segment lost 5 bases and the J segment 10 bases; nucleotides outside the gene matches: 12. This CDR3 is CASSPTSGGPVVEQFF. In DNA, the CDR3 is TGTGCCAGCAGCCCCACTAGCGGGGGGCCGGTAGTCGAGCAGTTCTTC.

V gene TRBV10-3 combines with J gene TRBJ1-3; no clear D gene. V lost 4 bases and J 0 bases, leaving 4 bases between the germline ends. This CDR3 contains 13 residues. In germline, CDR1 is ENHRY, CDR2 SYGVKD. This CDR3 is CAISVNSGNTIYF. In nucleotides, the CDR3 is TGTGCCATCAGTGTGAACTCTGGAAACACCATATATTTT.

V and J are TRBV30 and TRBJ1-3; no clear D gene. The V gene lost 6 bases and the J gene lost 2 bases, with 5 bases spanning the gap. Germline V gene data show CDR1 as GTSNPN and CDR2 as SVGIG (reference sequence). CDR3 length equals 11 residues. CDR3 amino acids: CACSTGNTIYF. The CDR3 DNA sequence: TGTGCCTGTTCCACTGGAAACACCATATATTTT.

This clone has only a few counts. Here the CDR3 DNA reads TGTGCCAGCACTGCGGACCGTAATGAGCAGTTCTTC. Its protein product is CASTADRNEQFF. This rearrangement joins TRBV6-1 to TRBJ2-1; D is undetermined. The V end lost 7 bases, the J end lost 7 bases, and 11 bases lay between the germline ends. The length of the CDR3 is 12 residues. From germline, CDR1 is MNHNS and CDR2 SASEGT.

The chain employs TRBV7-2 and TRBJ2-3; D is possibly TRBD1 (5 bases). Deletions cut 5 bases from V and 4 bases from J, with 16 bases between. The CDR3 loop spans 15 amino acids. Germline values: CDR1 SGHTA, CDR2 FQGNSA. This CDR3 reads CASSLTVQGADTQYF. Here the CDR3 DNA reads TGTGCCAGCAGCCTCACGGTGCAGGGCGCAGATACGCAGTATTTT.

In this sample, this clone turned up a few times. V usage is TRBV7-9 and J usage is TRBJ1-1; D might be TRBD1 (6 bases). The ends were cut back, 4 bases at V and 4 bases at J, with 13 bases in the middle. The germline gives CDR1 SEHNR, CDR2 FQNEAQ (reference sequence). This CDR3 contains 14 residues. CDR3 protein: CASSSYRDPTEAFF. The CDR3 coding sequence is TGTGCCAGCAGCTCCTACAGGGACCCCACTGAAGCTTTCTTT.

The rearrangement links TRBV30 to TRBJ2-1; 7 bases line up with TRBD2. From germline, CDR1 is GTSNPN and CDR2 SVGIG (reference sequence). J lost 8 bases, V lost 4 bases, and 5 bases had no gene match. The CDR3 has 12 amino acids. The CDR3 DNA reads TGTGCCTGGACTAGCGGCCGAGATGAGCAGTTCTTC. Translation gives CAWTSGRDEQFF. The full variable domain, its missing parts supplied by reference TRBV30 and TRBJ2-1, is SQTIHQWPATLVQPVGSPLSLECTVEGTSNPNLYWYRQAAGRGLQLLFYSVGIGQISSEVPQNLSASRPQDRQFILSSKKLLLSDSGFYLCAWTSGRDEQFFGPGTRLTVL.

The J gene is TRBJ2-1, the V gene TRBV4-1; D is tentatively TRBD1 or TRBD2 (5 bases each). The germline V gene has CDR1 MGHRA and CDR2 YSYEKL. This CDR3 contains 13 residues. V lost 8 bases to trimming and J lost 7 bases, with 15 bases between them. The CDR3 sequence is CASLSRDLNEQFF. The DNA for the CDR3 is TGCGCCAGCCTAAGCCGGGACCTTAATGAGCAGTTCTTC.